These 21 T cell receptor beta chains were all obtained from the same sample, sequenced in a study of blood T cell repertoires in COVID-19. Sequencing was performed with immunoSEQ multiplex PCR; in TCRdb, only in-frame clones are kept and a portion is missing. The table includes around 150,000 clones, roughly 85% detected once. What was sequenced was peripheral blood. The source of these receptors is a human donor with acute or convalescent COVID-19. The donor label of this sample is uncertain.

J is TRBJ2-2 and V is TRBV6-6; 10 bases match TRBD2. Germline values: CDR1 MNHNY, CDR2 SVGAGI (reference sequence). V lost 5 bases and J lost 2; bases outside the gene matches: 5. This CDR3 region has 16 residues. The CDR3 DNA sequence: TGTGCCAGCAGTACCCCTAGCGGGGGCAACACCGGGGAGCTGTTTTTT. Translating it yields CASSTPSGGNTGELFF.

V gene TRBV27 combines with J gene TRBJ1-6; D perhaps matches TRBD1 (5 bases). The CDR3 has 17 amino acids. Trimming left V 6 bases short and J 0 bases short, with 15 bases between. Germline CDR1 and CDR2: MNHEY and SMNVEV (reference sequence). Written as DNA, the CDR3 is TGTGCCAGCAGCTCCGGGACTGGACGCTCCTATAATTCACCCCTCCACTTT. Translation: CASSSGTGRSYNSPLHF.

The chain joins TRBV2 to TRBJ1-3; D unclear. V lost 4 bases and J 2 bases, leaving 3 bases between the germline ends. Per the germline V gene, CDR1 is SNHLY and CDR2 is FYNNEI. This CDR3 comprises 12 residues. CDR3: CASSATGNTIYF. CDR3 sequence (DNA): TGTGCCAGCAGTGCTACTGGAAACACCATATATTTT.

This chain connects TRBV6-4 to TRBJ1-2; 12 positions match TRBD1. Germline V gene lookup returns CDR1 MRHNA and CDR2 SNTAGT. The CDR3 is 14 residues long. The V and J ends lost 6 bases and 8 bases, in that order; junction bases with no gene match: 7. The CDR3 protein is CASSEGTGGGGYTF. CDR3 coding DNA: TGTGCCAGCAGCGAAGGGACAGGGGGCGGCGGCTACACCTTC.

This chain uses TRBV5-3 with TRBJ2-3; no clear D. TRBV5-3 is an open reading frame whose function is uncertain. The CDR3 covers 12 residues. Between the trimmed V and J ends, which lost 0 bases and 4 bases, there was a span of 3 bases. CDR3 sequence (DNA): TGTGCCAGAAGCTTGGCGGCAGATACGCAGTATTTT. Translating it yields CARSLAADTQYF.

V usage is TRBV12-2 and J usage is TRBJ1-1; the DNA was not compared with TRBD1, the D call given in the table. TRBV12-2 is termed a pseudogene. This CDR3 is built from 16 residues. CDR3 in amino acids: CASRLRGQRLYTEAFF. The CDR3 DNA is TGTGCAAGTCGCTTAAGGGGGCAGCGTTTGTACACTGAAGCTTTCTTT.

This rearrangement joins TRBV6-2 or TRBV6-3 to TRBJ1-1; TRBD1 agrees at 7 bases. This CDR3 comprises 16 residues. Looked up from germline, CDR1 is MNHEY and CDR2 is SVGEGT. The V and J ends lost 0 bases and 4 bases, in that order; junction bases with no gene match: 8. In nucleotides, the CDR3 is TGTGCCAGCAGTTACTCCAGCTCGACAGGGAGCACTGAAGCTTTCTTT. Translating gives CASSYSSSTGSTEAFF.

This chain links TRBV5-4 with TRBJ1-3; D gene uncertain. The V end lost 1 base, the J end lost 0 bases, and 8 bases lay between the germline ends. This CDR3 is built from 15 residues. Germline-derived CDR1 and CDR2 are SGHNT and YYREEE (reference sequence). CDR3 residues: CASSLNSNSGNTIYF. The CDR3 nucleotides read TGTGCCAGCAGCTTGAACAGCAACTCTGGAAACACCATATATTTT.

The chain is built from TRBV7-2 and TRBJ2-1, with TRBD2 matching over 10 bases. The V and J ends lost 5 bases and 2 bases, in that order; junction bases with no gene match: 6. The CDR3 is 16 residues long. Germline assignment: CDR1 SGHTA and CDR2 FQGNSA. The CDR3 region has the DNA TGTGCCAGCAGCATTAGCGGGGGGCCGGCCTACAATGAGCAGTTCTTC. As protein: CASSISGGPAYNEQFF.

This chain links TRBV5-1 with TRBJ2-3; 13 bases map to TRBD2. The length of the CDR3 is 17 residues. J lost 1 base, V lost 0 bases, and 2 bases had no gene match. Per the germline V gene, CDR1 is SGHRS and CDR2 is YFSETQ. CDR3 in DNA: TGCGCCAGCAGCTTGGGGACTAGCGGGGGCCGCACAGATACGCAGTATTTT. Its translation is CASSLGTSGGRTDTQYF.

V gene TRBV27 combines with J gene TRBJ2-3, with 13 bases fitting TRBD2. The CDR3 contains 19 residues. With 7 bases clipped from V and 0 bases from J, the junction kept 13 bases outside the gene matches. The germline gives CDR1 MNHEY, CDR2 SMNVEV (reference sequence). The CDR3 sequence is CASIQGGLAGPTSTDTQYF. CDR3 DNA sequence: TGTGCCAGCATCCAGGGGGGACTAGCGGGACCGACTAGCACAGATACGCAGTATTTT.

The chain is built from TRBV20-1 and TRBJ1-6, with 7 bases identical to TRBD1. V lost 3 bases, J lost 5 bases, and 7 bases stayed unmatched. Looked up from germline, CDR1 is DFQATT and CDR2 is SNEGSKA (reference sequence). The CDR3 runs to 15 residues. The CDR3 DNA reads TGCAGTGCTAGTGAGCAGGGACAGAATAATTCACCCCTCCACTTT. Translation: CSASEQGQNNSPLHF.

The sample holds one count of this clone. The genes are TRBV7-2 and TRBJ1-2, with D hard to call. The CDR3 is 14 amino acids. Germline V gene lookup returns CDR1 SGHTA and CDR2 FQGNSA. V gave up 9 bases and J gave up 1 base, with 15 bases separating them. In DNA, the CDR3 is TGTGCCAGTGAATCTTGGGCAGTTAACTATGGCTACACCTTC. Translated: CASESWAVNYGYTF.

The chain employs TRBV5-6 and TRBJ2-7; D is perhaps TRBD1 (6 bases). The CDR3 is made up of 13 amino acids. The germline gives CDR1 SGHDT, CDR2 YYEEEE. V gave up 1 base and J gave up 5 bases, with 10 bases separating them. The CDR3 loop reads CASSLTGIHEQYF. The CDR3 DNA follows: TGTGCCAGCAGCTTGACAGGGATCCACGAGCAGTACTTC.

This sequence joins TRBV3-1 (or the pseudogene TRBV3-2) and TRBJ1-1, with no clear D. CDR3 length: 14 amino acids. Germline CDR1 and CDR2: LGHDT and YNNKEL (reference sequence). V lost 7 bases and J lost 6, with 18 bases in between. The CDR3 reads CASTRDRKPAEAFF. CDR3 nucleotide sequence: TGTGCCAGCACCCGGGATAGAAAGCCGGCTGAAGCTTTCTTT.

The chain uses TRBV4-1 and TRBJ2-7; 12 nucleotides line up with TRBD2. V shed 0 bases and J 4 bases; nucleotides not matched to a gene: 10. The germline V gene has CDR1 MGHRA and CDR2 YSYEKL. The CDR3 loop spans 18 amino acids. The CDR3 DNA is TGCGCCAGCAGCCAAGATAGGTATACTAGCGGGGGGTCTTACGAGCAGTACTTC. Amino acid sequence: CASSQDRYTSGGSYEQYF.

The CDR3 loop is CASSLTSGGAALTDTQYF. Here the CDR3 DNA reads TGTGCCAGCAGCTTAACGAGCGGGGGGGCCGCGCTAACAGATACGCAGTATTTT. The rearrangement joins TRBV7-9 to TRBJ2-3, with 10 bases matching TRBD2. V dropped 2 bases and J dropped 3; count of bases not matched to a gene: 11. The germline V gene has CDR1 SEHNR and CDR2 FQNEAQ (reference sequence). The CDR3 spans 18 residues.

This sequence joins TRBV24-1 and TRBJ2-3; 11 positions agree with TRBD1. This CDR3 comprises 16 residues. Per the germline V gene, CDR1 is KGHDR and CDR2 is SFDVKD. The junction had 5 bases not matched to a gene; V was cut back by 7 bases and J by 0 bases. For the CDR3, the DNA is TGTGCCACCAGCACGAGGGACAGGGGGAGCACAGATACGCAGTATTTT. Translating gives CATSTRDRGSTDTQYF.

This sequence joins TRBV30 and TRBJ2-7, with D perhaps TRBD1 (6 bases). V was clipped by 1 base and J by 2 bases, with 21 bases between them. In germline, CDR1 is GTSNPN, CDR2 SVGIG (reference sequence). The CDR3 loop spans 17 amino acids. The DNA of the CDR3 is TGTGCCTGGAGTGCTCAATCCAAGGGGGTATCCACCTACGAGCAGTACTTC. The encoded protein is CAWSAQSKGVSTYEQYF.

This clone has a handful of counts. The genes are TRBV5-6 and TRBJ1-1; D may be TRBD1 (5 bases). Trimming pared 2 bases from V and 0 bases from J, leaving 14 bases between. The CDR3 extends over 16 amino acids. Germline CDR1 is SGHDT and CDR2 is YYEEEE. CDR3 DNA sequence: TGTGCCAGCAGCTTCGGGGGGTCCTTCATGAACACTGAAGCTTTCTTT. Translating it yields CASSFGGSFMNTEAFF.

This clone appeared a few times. CDR3 sequence (DNA): TGCGCCAGCAGCTTAAACCAGGGGGATCTCGGCGAGCAGTACTTC. This codes for CASSLNQGDLGEQYF. This chain connects TRBV5-1 to TRBJ2-7; 7 nucleotides agree with TRBD1. The germline gives CDR1 SGHRS, CDR2 YFSETQ. The ends lost 2 bases at V and 6 bases at J; junction bases unmatched: 11. This CDR3 spans 15 amino acids.